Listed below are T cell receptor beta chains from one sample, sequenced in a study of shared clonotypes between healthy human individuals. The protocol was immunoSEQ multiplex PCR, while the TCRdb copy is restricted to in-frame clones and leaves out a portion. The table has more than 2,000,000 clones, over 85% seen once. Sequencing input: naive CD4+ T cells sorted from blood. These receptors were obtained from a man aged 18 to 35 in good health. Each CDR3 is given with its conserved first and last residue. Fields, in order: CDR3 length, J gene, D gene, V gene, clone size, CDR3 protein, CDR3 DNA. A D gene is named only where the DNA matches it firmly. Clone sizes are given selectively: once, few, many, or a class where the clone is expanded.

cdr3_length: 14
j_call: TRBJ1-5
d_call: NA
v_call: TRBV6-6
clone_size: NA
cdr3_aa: CASSYGAENQPQHF
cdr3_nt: TGTGCCAGCAGTTACGGAGCAGAGAATCAGCCCCAGCATTTT

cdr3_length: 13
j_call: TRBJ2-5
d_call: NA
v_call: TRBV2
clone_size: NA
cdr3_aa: CASARYLQETQYF
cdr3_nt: TGTGCCAGTGCCCGGTACCTTCAAGAGACCCAGTACTTC

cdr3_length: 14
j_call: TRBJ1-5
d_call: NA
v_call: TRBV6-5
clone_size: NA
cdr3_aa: CASSANILNQPQHF
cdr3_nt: TGTGCCAGCAGCGCGAACATTCTCAATCAGCCCCAGCATTTT

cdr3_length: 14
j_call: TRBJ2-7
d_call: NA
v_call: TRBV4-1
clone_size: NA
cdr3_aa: CASRQTGQSYEQYF
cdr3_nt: TGCGCCAGCAGACAAACCGGACAATCCTACGAGCAGTACTTC

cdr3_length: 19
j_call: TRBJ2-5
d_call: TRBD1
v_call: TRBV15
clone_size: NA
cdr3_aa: CATSRERGTGTPLKETQYF
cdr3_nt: TGTGCCACCAGCAGAGAAAGGGGGACAGGTACCCCTCTAAAGGAGACCCAGTACTTC

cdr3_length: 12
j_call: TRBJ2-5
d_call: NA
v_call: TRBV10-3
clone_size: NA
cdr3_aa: CAISTGLETQYF
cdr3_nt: TGTGCCATCAGTACAGGGTTAGAGACCCAGTACTTC

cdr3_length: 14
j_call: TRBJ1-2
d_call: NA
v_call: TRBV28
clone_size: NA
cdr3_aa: CASSFEGRNYGYTF
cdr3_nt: TGTGCCAGCAGTTTTGAGGGACGGAACTATGGCTACACCTTC

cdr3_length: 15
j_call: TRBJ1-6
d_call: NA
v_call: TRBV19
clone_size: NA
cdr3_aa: CASSIGGTVPSPLHF
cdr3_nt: TGTGCCAGTAGTATAGGAGGAACCGTGCCGTCACCCCTCCACTTT

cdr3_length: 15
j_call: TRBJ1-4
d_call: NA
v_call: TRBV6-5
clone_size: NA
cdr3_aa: CASKPSWGGDEKLFF
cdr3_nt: TGTGCCAGCAAACCGAGCTGGGGTGGAGATGAAAAACTGTTTTTT

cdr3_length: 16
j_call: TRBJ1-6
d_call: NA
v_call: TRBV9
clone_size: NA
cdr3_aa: CASSVGWKAENSPLHF
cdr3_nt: TGTGCCAGCAGCGTAGGATGGAAGGCGGAAAATTCACCCCTCCACTTT

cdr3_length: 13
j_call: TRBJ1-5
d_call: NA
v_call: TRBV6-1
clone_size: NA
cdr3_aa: CASSYDHNQPQHF
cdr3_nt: TGTGCCAGCAGCTACGACCACAATCAGCCCCAGCATTTT

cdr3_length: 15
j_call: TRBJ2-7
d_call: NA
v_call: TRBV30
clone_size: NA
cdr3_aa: CAWSSTGTKNYEQYF
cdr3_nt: TGTGCCTGGTCCTCCACCGGGACAAAAAACTACGAGCAGTACTTC

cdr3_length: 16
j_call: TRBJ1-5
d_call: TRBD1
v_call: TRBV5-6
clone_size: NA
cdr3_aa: CASSLRGTGGNQPQHF
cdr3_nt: TGTGCCAGCAGCCTGCGCGGGACAGGGGGAAATCAGCCCCAGCATTTT

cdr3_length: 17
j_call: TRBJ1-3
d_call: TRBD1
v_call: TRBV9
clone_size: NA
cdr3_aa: CASSVAQGGSSGNTIYF
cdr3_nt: TGTGCCAGCAGCGTAGCACAGGGGGGAAGCTCTGGAAACACCATATATTTT

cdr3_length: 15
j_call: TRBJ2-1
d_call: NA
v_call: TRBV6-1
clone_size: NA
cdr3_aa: CASSETVSTYNEQFF
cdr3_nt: TGTGCCAGCAGCGAAACAGTCTCCACTTACAATGAGCAGTTCTTC

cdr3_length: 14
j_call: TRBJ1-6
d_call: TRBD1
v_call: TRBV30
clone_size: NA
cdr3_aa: CAWSVTGGGSPLHF
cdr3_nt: TGTGCCTGGAGTGTCACAGGGGGCGGCTCACCCCTCCACTTT

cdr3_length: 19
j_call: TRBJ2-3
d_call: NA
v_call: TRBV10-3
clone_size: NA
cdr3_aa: CAISESPRIPGASTDTQYF
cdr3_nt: TGTGCCATCAGTGAGTCCCCCCGAATTCCGGGGGCCAGCACAGATACGCAGTATTTT

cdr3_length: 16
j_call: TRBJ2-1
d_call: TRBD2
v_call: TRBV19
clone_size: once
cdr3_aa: CASSLRTSRSYNEQFF
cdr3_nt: TGTGCCAGTAGTCTCCGGACTAGCCGATCCTACAATGAGCAGTTCTTC

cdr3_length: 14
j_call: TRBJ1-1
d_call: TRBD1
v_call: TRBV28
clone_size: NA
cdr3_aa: CASRPRDRNTEAFF
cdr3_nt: TGTGCCAGCAGACCCCGGGACAGGAACACTGAAGCTTTCTTT

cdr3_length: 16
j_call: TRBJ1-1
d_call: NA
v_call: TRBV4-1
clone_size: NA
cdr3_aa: CASSQAPGTANTEAFF
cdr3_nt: TGCGCCAGCAGCCAAGCTCCGGGGACGGCAAACACTGAAGCTTTCTTT